This entry lists 28 T cell receptor beta chains sequenced from one sample in a study of T cell changes during pregnancy in multiple sclerosis. Profiled with immunoSEQ multiplex PCR; TCRdb holds only in-frame clones, not every one. The sample gives tens of thousands of clones, 93% of which show up once; 2.5% to 3% is in the top ten. The material was peripheral blood, obtained in the second trimester of pregnancy. Receptors were obtained from a female donor with multiple sclerosis, enrolled in a pregnancy study.

This rearrangement joins TRBV14 to TRBJ1-5; D not resolved. The germline V gene encodes CDR1 SGHDN and CDR2 FVKESK. This CDR3 spans 13 amino acids. Trimming pared 1 base from V and 6 bases from J, leaving 7 bases between. CDR3 amino acids: CASSQGEGQPQHF. In DNA form, the CDR3 reads TGTGCCAGCAGCCAAGGAGAGGGTCAGCCCCAGCATTTT.

This chain joins TRBV6-5 and TRBJ2-1; no reliable D call. This CDR3 is 12 amino acids long. The ends were cut back, 8 bases at V and 2 bases at J, with 7 bases in the middle. The V gene's germline CDR1 is MNHEY and CDR2 SVGAGI. CDR3 nucleotide sequence: TGTGCCAGCTCTCAGACCTACAATGAGCAGTTCTTC. Its protein is CASSQTYNEQFF.

The chain joins TRBV6-5 to TRBJ2-2; possible D gene TRBD2, 6 bases. The V gene lost 6 bases and the J gene lost 8 bases, with 13 bases spanning the gap. This CDR3 has 13 residues. Germline-derived CDR1 and CDR2 are MNHEY and SVGAGI. In nucleotides, the CDR3 is TGTGCCAGCAGCCCCGGGGGAATGGGGGAGCTGTTTTTT. Translated: CASSPGGMGELFF.

The rearrangement joins TRBV12-5 to TRBJ2-7, with TRBD1 matching over 7 bases. Germline CDR1 and CDR2: LGHNT and FRNRAP. The CDR3 runs to 13 residues. J gave up 2 bases and V 6 bases, and 4 bases lay outside the gene matches. The CDR3 DNA sequence: TGTGCTAGTGGACGGGACAGAGCCTACGAGCAGTACTTC. Amino acid sequence: CASGRDRAYEQYF.

The rearrangement uses TRBV2 and TRBJ2-5, with TRBD1 matching over 9 bases. V was pared by 7 bases and J by 5 bases, with 5 bases of the junction left unmatched. Germline-derived CDR1 and CDR2 are SNHLY and FYNNEI. CDR3 length: 13 residues. The CDR3 region has the DNA TGTGCCAGCATAGAGACAGGGGGTGAGACCCAGTACTTC. Translated: CASIETGGETQYF.

V is TRBV15 and J is TRBJ2-2; the match to TRBD2 covers 7 bases. Germline CDR1 reads LNHNV; CDR2 reads YYDKDF (reference sequence). The V segment lost 11 bases and the J segment 3 bases; nucleotides outside the gene matches: 9. The CDR3 totals 14 residues. In DNA, the CDR3 is TGTGCCGTGCCGGGACTAAGATACACCGGGGAGCTGTTTTTT. It encodes CAVPGLRYTGELFF.

The J gene is TRBJ1-2, the V gene TRBV5-1; D gene unclear. CDR3 length: 15 amino acids. CDR1 is SGHRS and CDR2 is YFSETQ in the germline V gene. Trimming took off 4 bases at V and 2 bases at J, with 15 bases between the two ends. The CDR3 loop reads CASSTGDRVNYGYTF. Written as DNA, the CDR3 is TGCGCCAGCAGCACCGGAGATCGGGTAAACTATGGCTACACCTTC.

This chain connects TRBV9 to TRBJ2-3, with 7 bases fitting TRBD2. The V gene end was trimmed by 4 bases and the J gene end by 6 bases; junction bases not matched to a gene: 20. CDR3 length: 18 amino acids. Germline assignment: CDR1 SGDLS and CDR2 YYNGEE. The CDR3 loop reads CASSPPLDLGRGTDTQYF. The CDR3 bases are TGTGCCAGCAGCCCCCCCCTGGATCTGGGGCGGGGGACGGATACGCAGTATTTT.

The J gene is TRBJ1-5, the V gene TRBV27; D is unclear. CDR1 is MNHEY and CDR2 is SMNVEV in the germline V gene (reference sequence). The CDR3 is 13 amino acids. V was shortened by 3 bases and J by 6 bases, with 9 bases between the two germline ends. The CDR3 here is CASSFFTGQPQHF. CDR3 sequence (DNA): TGTGCCAGCAGTTTCTTTACCGGTCAGCCCCAGCATTTT.

The genes are TRBV19 and TRBJ2-2; 7 positions agree with TRBD1. Germline V lookup: CDR1 LNHDA, CDR2 SQIVND (reference sequence). The V gene end was trimmed by 6 bases and the J gene end by 0 bases; junction bases not matched to a gene: 7. This CDR3 comprises 16 residues. CDR3 sequence reads: CASRTTGTANTGELFF. In DNA form, the CDR3 reads TGTGCCAGTAGGACTACCGGGACAGCGAACACCGGGGAGCTGTTTTTT.

The rearrangement links TRBV29-1 to TRBJ1-5; D is uncertain. Germline V gene data show CDR1 as SQVTM and CDR2 as ANQGSEA. There are 13 residues in the CDR3. V lost 0 bases and J 11 bases, leaving 14 bases between the germline ends. CDR3 protein: CSVEDMLTAAQHF. For the CDR3, the DNA is TGCAGCGTTGAAGATATGCTCACCGCAGCCCAGCATTTT.

The chain links TRBV7-9 to TRBJ1-6; 8 nucleotides agree with TRBD1. The V gene's germline CDR1 is SEHNR and CDR2 FQNEAQ (reference sequence). Losses at the gene ends were 5 bases for V and 9 bases for J; bases not matched to a gene: 9. CDR3 length: 15 amino acids. CDR3 in DNA: TGTGCCAGCAGCCCATCAGGGGGCTTAATTTCACCCCTCCACTTT. The encoded protein is CASSPSGGLISPLHF.

The chain is built from TRBV15 and TRBJ2-7; TRBD1 is a possible D gene (5 bases). V was shortened by 1 base and J by 3 bases, with 13 bases between the two germline ends. Germline CDR1 LNHNV, CDR2 YYDKDF (reference sequence). The CDR3 is made up of 15 amino acids. Here the CDR3 reads CATSRGREVVYEQYF. Written as DNA, the CDR3 is TGTGCCACCAGCAGAGGCAGGGAAGTCGTCTACGAGCAGTACTTC.

This chain links TRBV4-1 with TRBJ2-6; perhaps TRBD2 as D (5 bases). This CDR3 comprises 16 residues. In germline, CDR1 is MGHRA, CDR2 YSYEKL. Trimming took off 1 base at V and 2 bases at J, with 9 bases between the two ends. For the CDR3, the DNA is TGCGCCAGCAGCCAAGCGGGGAACCCTGGGGCCAACGTCCTGACTTTC. Translated, it gives CASSQAGNPGANVLTF.

The rearrangement joins TRBV2 to TRBJ2-7, with a tentative D call TRBD2 (6 bases). The germline V gene has CDR1 SNHLY and CDR2 FYNNEI. The CDR3 is 14 residues long. V was shortened by 7 bases and J by 0 bases, with 13 bases between the two germline ends. CDR3 coding DNA: TGTGCCAGCAAAGGGGACTTAGGCTCCTACGAGCAGTACTTC. Its protein is CASKGDLGSYEQYF.

The rearrangement joins TRBV5-1 to TRBJ1-1, with D possibly being TRBD1 (5 bases). The CDR3 consists of 14 residues. V lost 1 base and J lost 4, with 11 bases in between. The germline CDR1 and CDR2 sequences are SGHRS and YFSETQ. In nucleotides, the CDR3 is TGCGCCAGCAGCTTGACCGGAGGGGTCACTGAAGCTTTCTTT. Protein sequence: CASSLTGGVTEAFF. The whole variable domain, remainder taken from reference TRBV5-1 and TRBJ1-1, is KAGVTQTPRYLIKTRGQQVTLSCSPISGHRSVSWYQQTPGQGLQFLFEYFSETQRNKGNFPGRFSGRQFSNSRSEMNVSTLELGDSALYLCASSLTGGVTEAFFGQGTRLTVV.

This chain uses TRBV10-3 with TRBJ1-1, with D perhaps matching TRBD1 (5 bases). The length of the CDR3 is 12 residues. V gave up 7 bases and J gave up 1 base, with 7 bases separating them. Germline lookup yields CDR1 ENHRY and CDR2 SYGVKD. CDR3 sequence (DNA): TGTGCCATCATGGGGGGGAACACTGAAGCTTTCTTT. Translating gives CAIMGGNTEAFF.

This sequence joins TRBV20-1 and TRBJ1-2; 7 positions match TRBD1. The germline V gene encodes CDR1 DFQATT and CDR2 SNEGSKA (reference sequence). The CDR3 sequence is 11 residues long. Trimming at V came to 0 bases and at J to 12 bases, leaving 4 bases not matched to a gene. As DNA, the CDR3 is TGCAGTGCTAGAGATTCAGGGGGGAACACCTTC. As protein: CSARDSGGNTF.

The chain joins TRBV9 to TRBJ1-4, with 8 bases that match TRBD1. After removal of 4 bases from V and 7 bases from J, the junction contained 9 bases not matched to a gene. This CDR3 comprises 15 residues. CDR1 and CDR2 (germline): SGDLS, YYNGEE. CDR3 nucleotide sequence: TGTGCCAGCAGCCCTCGGACAGGGTCGCGTGAAAAACTGTTTTTT. Its protein is CASSPRTGSREKLFF.

V and J are TRBV7-8 and TRBJ1-6, with unresolved D. CDR3 size: 16 residues. The V gene lost 2 bases and the J gene lost 1 base, with 9 bases spanning the gap. Germline assignment: CDR1 SGHVS and CDR2 FQNEAQ. CDR3 sequence (DNA): TGTGCCAGCAGCTTATTTAGCGGGTCCTATAATTCACCCCTCCACTTT. Translated, it gives CASSLFSGSYNSPLHF.

The chain recombines TRBV4-2 with TRBJ1-3, with D unresolved. Per the germline V gene, CDR1 is LGHNA and CDR2 is YNFKEQ. The CDR3 has 16 residues. With 0 bases removed from V and 4 bases from J, the gap between germline ends came to 13 bases. The CDR3, as DNA: TGTGCCAGCAGCCAAGATCGCCGCGCTTCGGGAAACACCATATATTTT. Residues: CASSQDRRASGNTIYF.

The gene calls are TRBV5-1 and TRBJ2-3; 9 nucleotides match TRBD2. CDR1 SGHRS and CDR2 YFSETQ come from the germline V gene. Trimming took 5 bases from V and 2 from J; bases not matched to a gene: 3. This CDR3 is built from 14 residues. The CDR3: CASSSGGTTDTQYF. The DNA of the CDR3 is TGCGCCAGCAGTAGCGGGGGTACCACAGATACGCAGTATTTT.

The V gene is TRBV18, the J gene TRBJ2-1, with 13 positions matching TRBD2. J lost 3 bases, V lost 6 bases, and 5 bases had no gene match. The germline CDR1 and CDR2 sequences are KGHSH and LQKENI. The CDR3 is 16 amino acids. The CDR3 coding sequence is TGTGCCAGCTCGCAGACTAGCGGGGGGCTCTACAATGAGCAGTTCTTC. Residues: CASSQTSGGLYNEQFF.

The rearrangement uses TRBV2 and TRBJ1-2; unclear D gene. Trimming took 3 bases from V and 0 from J, leaving 8 bases between them. This CDR3 has 14 residues. Germline CDR1 SNHLY, CDR2 FYNNEI. CDR3 DNA: TGTGCCAGCAGTGACAGTGAGGCTAACTATGGCTACACCTTC. It encodes CASSDSEANYGYTF.

The chain's CDR3 is CASSVDPGTGNNSPLHF. The DNA for the CDR3 is TGTGCCAGCAGCGTAGACCCCGGGACAGGGAATAATTCACCCCTCCACTTT. This chain uses TRBV9 with TRBJ1-6; 9 bases align to TRBD1. In germline, CDR1 is SGDLS, CDR2 YYNGEE. With V trimmed by 0 bases and J by 5 bases, 6 bases remained unmatched. This CDR3 comprises 17 residues. The whole variable domain, filled in from reference TRBV9 and TRBJ1-6, reads DSGVTQTPKHLITATGQRVTLRCSPRSGDLSVYWYQQSLDQGLQFLIQYYNGEERAKGNILERFSAQQFPDLHSELNLSSLELGDSALYFCASSVDPGTGNNSPLHFGNGTRLTVT.

This clone was picked up one time. The chain has TRBV6-1 and TRBJ1-6; D is uncertain. The germline V and J ends were trimmed by 4 bases and 0 bases, with 4 bases remaining between them. Germline values: CDR1 MNHNS, CDR2 SASEGT. The CDR3 extends over 14 amino acids. This chain's CDR3 is CASSGGSYNSPLHF. The CDR3 DNA reads as TGTGCCAGCAGTGGAGGCTCCTATAATTCACCCCTCCACTTT.

As concerns this clone: Additional DNA sequences in this sample encode the identical CDR3. The V call is TRBV10-3, the J call TRBJ1-1; D is unresolved. The CDR3 has 12 residues. Germline V lookup: CDR1 ENHRY, CDR2 SYGVKD. Trimming cost V 3 bases and J 5 bases, with 7 bases left between them. This CDR3 is CAISESGTEAFF. CDR3 coding DNA: TGTGCCATCAGTGAAAGCGGTACTGAAGCTTTCTTT.

This chain joins TRBV7-3 and TRBJ2-2; D unresolved. CDR1 is SGHTA and CDR2 is FQGTGA in the germline V gene. The CDR3 totals 13 residues. The ends were cut back, 4 bases at V and 6 bases at J, with 9 bases in the middle. The CDR3 loop reads CASSSYNSGELFF. The CDR3 DNA follows: TGTGCCAGCAGCTCCTATAATTCCGGGGAGCTGTTTTTT.